This TCR beta chain is from a study of blood T cell repertoires in COVID-19. Generated by immunoSEQ multiplex PCR, the TCRdb table keeps only in-frame clones and is missing some. The sample has under 200,000 clones; roughly 85% are singletons. This receptor was taken from a man aged 55 to 69 with active or convalescent COVID-19. Sequences were obtained from peripheral blood.

The CDR3 coding sequence is TGTGCCAGCAGCCCCCCCAAGCGGGGGCCACTTGGCGAGCAGTACTTC. Protein: CASSPPKRGPLGEQYF. The chain couples TRBV7-9 to TRBJ2-7; 8 bases map to TRBD2. The CDR3 spans 16 residues. V shed 5 bases, J shed 6 bases, and the junction held 15 bases outside the gene matches. Germline-derived CDR1 and CDR2 are SEHNR and FQNEAQ (reference sequence).